This is a list of T cell receptor beta chains from one sample in a study of cytomegalovirus exposure and HLA in healthy donors. The table came from immunoSEQ multiplex PCR; TCRdb's copy has only in-frame clones and leaves some out. The sample has about 120,000 clones, less than 90% seen once. The sample consisted of PBMCs. The origin of the receptors is a young man in good health and CMV-seropositive. Both conserved end residues are part of each CDR3. Each record gives: V gene, clone size, D gene, J gene, CDR3 protein, CDR3 DNA. D genes are given only for firm matches. Some rows have no size entry. The others give once, few or many, or a class for an expanded clone.

TRBV7-8	-	TRBD1	TRBJ2-2	CASSLRHRGDGELFF	TGTGCCAGCAGCTTACGTCACAGGGGGGACGGGGAGCTGTTTTTT
TRBV5-6	-	-	TRBJ1-2	CASSLGLRTDYGYTF	TGTGCCAGCAGCTTGGGACTTCGGACTGACTATGGCTACACCTTC
TRBV6-6	-	TRBD1	TRBJ2-7	CASRDRDRGLEQYF	TGTGCCAGCAGGGACCGGGACAGGGGGCTAGAGCAGTACTTC
TRBV28	-	TRBD1	TRBJ2-7	CASAQGDLYYEQYF	TGTGCCAGTGCACAGGGGGACCTGTATTACGAGCAGTACTTC
TRBV5-1	-	-	TRBJ2-5	CASSLDWGRETQYF	TGCGCCAGCAGCTTAGACTGGGGGCGGGAGACCCAGTACTTC
TRBV11-2	-	-	TRBJ2-7	CASSFYPDRSLGYEQYF	TGTGCCAGCAGCTTTTATCCTGACAGAAGCCTTGGGTACGAGCAGTACTTC
TRBV15	-	-	TRBJ1-3	CATSRDRDTEVLSGNTIYF	TGTGCCACCAGCAGAGACAGGGACACTGAAGTTCTCTCTGGAAACACCATATATTTT
TRBV2	once	-	TRBJ2-3	CASEGRTDTQYF	TGTGCCAGCGAGGGTAGAACAGATACGCAGTATTTT
TRBV5-4	few	-	TRBJ2-5	CASSFRGQSETQYF	TGTGCCAGCAGCTTCCGAGGACAGTCGGAGACCCAGTACTTC
TRBV5-1	-	TRBD2	TRBJ2-1	CASSPSLLLAAQVEQFF	TGCGCCAGCAGCCCCAGCTTGTTACTAGCGGCCCAGGTGGAGCAGTTCTTC
TRBV6-5	-	-	TRBJ2-7	CASSYDGGRGHYEQYF	TGTGCCAGCAGTTACGACGGGGGACGGGGCCACTACGAGCAGTACTTC
TRBV6-5	-	-	TRBJ1-6	CASSYQVYNSPLHF	TGTGCCAGCAGTTACCAGGTCTATAATTCACCCCTCCACTTT
TRBV7-9	-	-	TRBJ1-1	CASTQYTGPLNTEAFF	TGTGCCAGCACCCAATATACAGGGCCTTTGAACACTGAAGCTTTCTTT
TRBV11-2	-	-	TRBJ2-1	CASTLGAVAINEQFF	TGTGCCAGCACCCTAGGGGCCGTAGCCATCAATGAGCAGTTCTTC
TRBV4-1	-	-	TRBJ1-1	CASSQDPWLANTEAFF	TGCGCCAGCAGCCAAGATCCGTGGTTGGCGAACACTGAAGCTTTCTTT
TRBV11-2	-	-	TRBJ1-6	CASSSAGSEAGSPLHF	TGTGCCAGCAGTTCCGCCGGATCCGAAGCAGGTTCACCCCTCCACTTT
TRBV6-1	-	-	TRBJ2-2	CATTAGWGVGELFF	TGTGCCACCACCGCAGGGTGGGGCGTCGGGGAGCTGTTTTTT
TRBV14	-	-	TRBJ2-1	CASSQESYRVNEQFF	TGTGCCAGCAGCCAAGAGTCTTACAGGGTAAATGAGCAGTTCTTC
TRBV27	-	TRBD2	TRBJ2-1	CASSLAGLAGEYNEQFF	TGTGCCAGCAGCTTAGCCGGGCTAGCGGGGGAGTACAATGAGCAGTTCTTC
TRBV28	-	-	TRBJ2-3	CASSSLGGVGTDTQYF	TGTGCCAGCAGTTCCTTAGGGGGGGTGGGCACAGATACGCAGTATTTT
TRBV28	-	-	TRBJ1-3	CASSPPADSGNTIYF	TGTGCCAGCAGTCCTCCAGCGGACTCTGGAAACACCATATATTTT
TRBV7-9	-	-	TRBJ2-7	CASSPRSYEQYF	TGTGCCAGCAGCCCCCGGTCCTACGAGCAGTACTTC
TRBV6-1	-	-	TRBJ2-5	CASSFQETQYF	TGTGCCAGCAGCTTCCAAGAGACCCAGTACTTC
TRBV5-8	-	-	TRBJ1-1	CASSLLYTEAFF	TGTGCCAGCAGCTTGTTATACACTGAAGCTTTCTTT
TRBV13	-	TRBD2	TRBJ2-3	CASSSNALVRGGTDTQYF	TGTGCCAGCAGCTCGAACGCCCTAGTGCGGGGGGGCACAGATACGCAGTATTTT
TRBV6-1	-	TRBD2	TRBJ2-5	CASREAGRETQYF	TGTGCCAGCAGGGAAGCGGGGCGAGAGACCCAGTACTTC
TRBV18	-	-	TRBJ2-6	CASSPRTSSGANVLTF	TGTGCCAGCTCACCAAGAACTAGCTCTGGGGCCAACGTCCTGACTTTC
TRBV5-1	-	-	TRBJ2-4	CASSPLVSDRAKNIQYF	TGCGCCAGCAGCCCACTTGTGAGCGACCGAGCCAAAAACATTCAGTACTTC
TRBV6-6	-	-	TRBJ1-5	CASSYIPRNQPQHF	TGTGCCAGCAGTTATATCCCTAGGAATCAGCCCCAGCATTTT
TRBV12-1	-	-	TRBJ1-6	CASRLGPTGKRGYNSPLHF	TGTGCCAGCAGATTGGGGCCCACAGGGAAGAGGGGATATAATTCACCCCTCCACTTT
TRBV11-3	-	TRBD2	TRBJ2-1	CASSLEAGGYNEQFF	TGTGCCAGCAGCTTAGAGGCGGGGGGTTACAATGAGCAGTTCTTC
TRBV18	-	TRBD1	TRBJ1-3	CASSPSGQTGNTIYF	TGTGCCAGCTCACCATCGGGACAGACTGGAAACACCATATATTTT
TRBV7-9	-	-	TRBJ1-1	CASSLEGARTEAFF	TGTGCCAGCAGCTTAGAAGGGGCAAGGACTGAAGCTTTCTTT
TRBV7-9	-	-	TRBJ2-1	CASSFPRPGSLKGYNEQFF	TGTGCCAGCAGCTTTCCGCGACCGGGGAGTCTTAAGGGCTACAATGAGCAGTTCTTC
TRBV7-8	-	-	TRBJ1-1	CASSLQGTMNTEAFF	TGTGCCAGCAGCTTACAAGGGACAATGAACACTGAAGCTTTCTTT
TRBV29-1	-	-	TRBJ2-1	CSVELLDSDYNEQFF	TGCAGCGTTGAACTGTTAGACTCTGACTACAATGAGCAGTTCTTC
TRBV5-1	-	-	TRBJ1-4	CASSLESGSEKLFF	TGCGCCAGCAGCTTAGAATCGGGGAGTGAAAAACTGTTTTTT
TRBV7-9	-	-	TRBJ1-3	CASSRTGLGRASGNTIYF	TGTGCCAGCAGCCGGACGGGTCTGGGGCGCGCATCTGGAAACACCATATATTTT
TRBV28	-	TRBD1	TRBJ1-6	CASSGPGTGTSPLHF	TGTGCCAGCAGTGGACCCGGGACAGGAACTTCACCCCTCCACTTT
TRBV19	-	TRBD1	TRBJ1-5	CASSMGQQGIRYNQPQHF	TGTGCCAGTAGTATGGGGCAACAGGGGATCCGATACAATCAGCCCCAGCATTTT
TRBV4-3	-	TRBD1	TRBJ1-1	CASSPTTGGLNTEAFF	TGCGCCAGCAGCCCTACGACAGGGGGCCTCAACACTGAAGCTTTCTTT
TRBV7-9	-	-	TRBJ1-5	CASSPLPVSNQPQHF	TGTGCCAGCAGCCCCCTCCCAGTTAGCAATCAGCCCCAGCATTTT
TRBV4-2	-	TRBD1	TRBJ1-6	CASSQGTGTGGLSYNSPLHF	TGTGCCAGCAGCCAAGGGACCGGGACAGGAGGTCTCTCCTATAATTCACCCCTCCACTTT